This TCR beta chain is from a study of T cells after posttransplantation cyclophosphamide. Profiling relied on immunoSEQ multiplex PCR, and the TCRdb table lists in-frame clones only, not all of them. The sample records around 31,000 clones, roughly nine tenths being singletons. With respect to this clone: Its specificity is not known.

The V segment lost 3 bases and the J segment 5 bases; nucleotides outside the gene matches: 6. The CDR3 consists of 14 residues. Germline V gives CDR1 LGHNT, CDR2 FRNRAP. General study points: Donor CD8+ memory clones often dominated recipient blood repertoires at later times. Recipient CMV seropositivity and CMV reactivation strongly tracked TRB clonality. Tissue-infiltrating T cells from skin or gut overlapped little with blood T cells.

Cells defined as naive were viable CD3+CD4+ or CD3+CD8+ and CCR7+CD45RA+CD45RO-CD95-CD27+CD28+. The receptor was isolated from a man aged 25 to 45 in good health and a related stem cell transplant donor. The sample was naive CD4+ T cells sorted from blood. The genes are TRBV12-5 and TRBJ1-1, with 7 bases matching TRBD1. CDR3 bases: TGTGCTAGTGGTTTCCGAGGGGGCAGTACTGAAGCTTTCTTT. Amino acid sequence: CASGFRGGSTEAFF.